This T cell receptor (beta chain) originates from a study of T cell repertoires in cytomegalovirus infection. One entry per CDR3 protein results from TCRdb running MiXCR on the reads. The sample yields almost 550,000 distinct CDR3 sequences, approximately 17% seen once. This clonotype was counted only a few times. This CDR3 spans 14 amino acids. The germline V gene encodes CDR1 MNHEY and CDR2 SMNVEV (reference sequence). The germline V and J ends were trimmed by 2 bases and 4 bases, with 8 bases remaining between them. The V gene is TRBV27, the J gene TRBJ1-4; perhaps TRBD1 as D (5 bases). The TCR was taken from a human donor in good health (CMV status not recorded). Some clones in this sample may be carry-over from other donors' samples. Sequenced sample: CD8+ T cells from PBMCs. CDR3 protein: CASSLGGYNEKLFF. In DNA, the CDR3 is TGTGCCAGCAGTTTAGGGGGATATAATGAAAAACTGTTTTTT.